This T cell receptor (beta chain) was captured in a study of shared clonotypes between healthy human individuals. Study conclusions and caveats: The study sampled only blood, and tissue repertoires likely differ. It was expected that sequencing depth would affect clonotype sharing among donors.

The unsorted PBMC replicate PCRs were performed with about 280 ng DNA, roughly 30,000 T cell genomes. Repertoires were generated with immunoSEQ multiplex PCR, while TCRdb's copy carries only in-frame clones and drops some. The data contain about 490,000 clones, about 78% of them singletons. The V gene's germline CDR1 is KGHSH and CDR2 LQKENI. This CDR3 spans 16 amino acids. The ends were cut back, 0 bases at V and 6 bases at J, with 14 bases in the middle. Turning to this clone: Its antigen remains unidentified.

This TCR derives from a woman in her thirties or forties in good health. Some clones in this sample may be carry-over from other donors' samples. The sample consisted of PBMCs. The chain links TRBV18 to TRBJ1-4; D call uncertain. CDR3 in amino acids: CASSPPVSGWDEKLFF. DNA of the CDR3: TGTGCCAGCTCACCACCGGTATCAGGATGGGATGAAAAACTGTTTTTT.